Only a few counts were recorded for the clone carrying this T cell receptor (beta chain). The sample is drawn from a study of blood T cell repertoires in COVID-19. TCRdb's copy holds only in-frame clones and misses some; the assay was immunoSEQ multiplex PCR. The sample lists under 150,000 clones, about 85% seen once, with roughly 10% in the top ten. CDR3 length: 16 amino acids. Per the germline V gene, CDR1 is SGDLS and CDR2 is YYNGEE. Trimming cost V 0 bases and J 4 bases; bases outside gene matches: 9. The sequenced sample consisted of peripheral blood. The chain couples TRBV9 to TRBJ1-2, with 7 positions matching TRBD1. The TCR was taken from a man aged 40-49 years with active or convalescent COVID-19. The CDR3 DNA sequence: TGTGCCAGCAGCGTAGACCCGACAGGGTCATCCTATGGCTACACCTTC. Translation: CASSVDPTGSSYGYTF. Supplemented by reference TRBV9 and TRBJ1-2, the full variable domain reads DSGVTQTPKHLITATGQRVTLRCSPRSGDLSVYWYQQSLDQGLQFLIQYYNGEERAKGNILERFSAQQFPDLHSELNLSSLELGDSALYFCASSVDPTGSSYGYTFGSGTRLTVV.